This paragraph reports one T cell receptor (beta chain). The specificity of this receptor is unknown. No base qualities exist here, and no much larger clone lies one base off it. This specimen comes from a study of identical twins listed by TCRdb under 2016. With respect to the entire study: To test whether fetal clonotypes persist, the study used deep sequencing on TCR alpha and beta repertoires from monozygotic twins, unrelated adults of various ages, and cord blood. Replicate twin experiments were performed at different times using different library preparation protocols to rule out contamination. Study-wide conclusions, independent of this receptor: Zero-insertion analyses could be partly confounded by invariant T cells such as MAIT and iNKT, although diverse VJ usage argued against such confounding for most clonotypes. Fewer insertions were carried by abundant cord blood beta clonotypes; a weaker similar trend was observed in young adult naive repertoires, while no such trend was observed in memory repertoires. Compared with coincidental sharing between unrelated individuals, an excess of low generation-probability sequences was observed among out-of-frame TCR alpha sequences shared between twins. Because the same donors could not be followed over many years, the conclusions relied on cross-sectional statistical analysis. In beta out-of-frame sequences, excess twin sharing was weaker, because having fewer shared sequences lowered the signal-to-noise ratio. Recombination models systematically underestimated out-of-frame TCR alpha sharing in monozygotic twins but agreed with sharing between unrelated individuals.

Library preparation employed 5' RACE. This sample was sequenced with an Illumina HiSeq 2000. A universal primer binding site was introduced by template switching, and a unique molecular identifier was present in the final cDNA, enabling accurate counting of TCR cDNA molecules. Specific primers in the conserved constant-segment region were used to synthesize first-strand cDNA for the TCR alpha and beta chains. Each cDNA library was double barcoded, with a SMART-Mk sample barcode plus Illumina barcodes, to control for contamination. TruSeq adapter sequences along with Illumina sample barcodes were introduced in two successive PCR steps. Sequencing of the TCR alpha and beta cDNA libraries was done on the Illumina HiSeq platform using custom primers. Per the source publication's procedure: Unique molecular identifiers were extracted from raw reads with MiGEC, and CDR3 positions were determined with MiXCR. Recombination models were inferred per individual with the repgenHMM and IGoR tools using an EM algorithm. Shared clonotype analysis was performed with the tcR package in R, normalizing sharing by the product of cloneset sizes. To study raw recombination free of thymic and clonal selection effects, out-of-frame nonproductive sequences were analyzed. TCRdb took the public reads, trimmed them with fastp at Q25, ran MiXCR for clone calling and kept in-frame beta chains. Each entry merges the rows of one CDR3 protein and shows their most common DNA and genes. The V and J calls were determined by TCRdb, not by the authors. Recorded for this sample are roughly 260,000 distinct CDR3 sequences; 7.5% of them occurred a single time. The ten largest clones add up to approximately 5.4% of the sample.

All donors were healthy Caucasians. Three pairs of female monozygotic twins, all aged roughly 18 to 29 years, made up the twin cohort. Positive isolation kits from Invitrogen were used to isolate CD4+ and CD8+ T cell populations. From the germline V gene (reference sequence), CDR1 is DFQATT and CDR2 is SNEGSKA. The cysteine opens and the phenylalanine closes a CDR3 of 15 amino acids. The read is trimmed to its CDR3 DNA, 45 bases read in frame from base 1. The V end gives up 6 bases and the J end 3 bases, leaving 7 bases in the junction not matched to a gene. These same data were also listed under a study on yellow fever vaccine responses in identical twins. That second publication adds: The T cell response to vaccination in identical twins was reported by the authors to appear partly convergent and partly personalized. Focusing on identical twins, the study followed the T cell clones that responded to the vaccine, and did so with precision.

The sequence came from a woman aged 18-30 years in good health. Material: CD8+ T cells sorted from blood. Here the chain combines TRBV20-1 and TRBJ2-2, with TRBD2 matching 10 junction bases. The CDR3: CSARHLAGDTGELFF. The sequenced DNA: TGCAGTGCCAGGCATCTAGCGGGGGACACCGGGGAGCTGTTTTTT.